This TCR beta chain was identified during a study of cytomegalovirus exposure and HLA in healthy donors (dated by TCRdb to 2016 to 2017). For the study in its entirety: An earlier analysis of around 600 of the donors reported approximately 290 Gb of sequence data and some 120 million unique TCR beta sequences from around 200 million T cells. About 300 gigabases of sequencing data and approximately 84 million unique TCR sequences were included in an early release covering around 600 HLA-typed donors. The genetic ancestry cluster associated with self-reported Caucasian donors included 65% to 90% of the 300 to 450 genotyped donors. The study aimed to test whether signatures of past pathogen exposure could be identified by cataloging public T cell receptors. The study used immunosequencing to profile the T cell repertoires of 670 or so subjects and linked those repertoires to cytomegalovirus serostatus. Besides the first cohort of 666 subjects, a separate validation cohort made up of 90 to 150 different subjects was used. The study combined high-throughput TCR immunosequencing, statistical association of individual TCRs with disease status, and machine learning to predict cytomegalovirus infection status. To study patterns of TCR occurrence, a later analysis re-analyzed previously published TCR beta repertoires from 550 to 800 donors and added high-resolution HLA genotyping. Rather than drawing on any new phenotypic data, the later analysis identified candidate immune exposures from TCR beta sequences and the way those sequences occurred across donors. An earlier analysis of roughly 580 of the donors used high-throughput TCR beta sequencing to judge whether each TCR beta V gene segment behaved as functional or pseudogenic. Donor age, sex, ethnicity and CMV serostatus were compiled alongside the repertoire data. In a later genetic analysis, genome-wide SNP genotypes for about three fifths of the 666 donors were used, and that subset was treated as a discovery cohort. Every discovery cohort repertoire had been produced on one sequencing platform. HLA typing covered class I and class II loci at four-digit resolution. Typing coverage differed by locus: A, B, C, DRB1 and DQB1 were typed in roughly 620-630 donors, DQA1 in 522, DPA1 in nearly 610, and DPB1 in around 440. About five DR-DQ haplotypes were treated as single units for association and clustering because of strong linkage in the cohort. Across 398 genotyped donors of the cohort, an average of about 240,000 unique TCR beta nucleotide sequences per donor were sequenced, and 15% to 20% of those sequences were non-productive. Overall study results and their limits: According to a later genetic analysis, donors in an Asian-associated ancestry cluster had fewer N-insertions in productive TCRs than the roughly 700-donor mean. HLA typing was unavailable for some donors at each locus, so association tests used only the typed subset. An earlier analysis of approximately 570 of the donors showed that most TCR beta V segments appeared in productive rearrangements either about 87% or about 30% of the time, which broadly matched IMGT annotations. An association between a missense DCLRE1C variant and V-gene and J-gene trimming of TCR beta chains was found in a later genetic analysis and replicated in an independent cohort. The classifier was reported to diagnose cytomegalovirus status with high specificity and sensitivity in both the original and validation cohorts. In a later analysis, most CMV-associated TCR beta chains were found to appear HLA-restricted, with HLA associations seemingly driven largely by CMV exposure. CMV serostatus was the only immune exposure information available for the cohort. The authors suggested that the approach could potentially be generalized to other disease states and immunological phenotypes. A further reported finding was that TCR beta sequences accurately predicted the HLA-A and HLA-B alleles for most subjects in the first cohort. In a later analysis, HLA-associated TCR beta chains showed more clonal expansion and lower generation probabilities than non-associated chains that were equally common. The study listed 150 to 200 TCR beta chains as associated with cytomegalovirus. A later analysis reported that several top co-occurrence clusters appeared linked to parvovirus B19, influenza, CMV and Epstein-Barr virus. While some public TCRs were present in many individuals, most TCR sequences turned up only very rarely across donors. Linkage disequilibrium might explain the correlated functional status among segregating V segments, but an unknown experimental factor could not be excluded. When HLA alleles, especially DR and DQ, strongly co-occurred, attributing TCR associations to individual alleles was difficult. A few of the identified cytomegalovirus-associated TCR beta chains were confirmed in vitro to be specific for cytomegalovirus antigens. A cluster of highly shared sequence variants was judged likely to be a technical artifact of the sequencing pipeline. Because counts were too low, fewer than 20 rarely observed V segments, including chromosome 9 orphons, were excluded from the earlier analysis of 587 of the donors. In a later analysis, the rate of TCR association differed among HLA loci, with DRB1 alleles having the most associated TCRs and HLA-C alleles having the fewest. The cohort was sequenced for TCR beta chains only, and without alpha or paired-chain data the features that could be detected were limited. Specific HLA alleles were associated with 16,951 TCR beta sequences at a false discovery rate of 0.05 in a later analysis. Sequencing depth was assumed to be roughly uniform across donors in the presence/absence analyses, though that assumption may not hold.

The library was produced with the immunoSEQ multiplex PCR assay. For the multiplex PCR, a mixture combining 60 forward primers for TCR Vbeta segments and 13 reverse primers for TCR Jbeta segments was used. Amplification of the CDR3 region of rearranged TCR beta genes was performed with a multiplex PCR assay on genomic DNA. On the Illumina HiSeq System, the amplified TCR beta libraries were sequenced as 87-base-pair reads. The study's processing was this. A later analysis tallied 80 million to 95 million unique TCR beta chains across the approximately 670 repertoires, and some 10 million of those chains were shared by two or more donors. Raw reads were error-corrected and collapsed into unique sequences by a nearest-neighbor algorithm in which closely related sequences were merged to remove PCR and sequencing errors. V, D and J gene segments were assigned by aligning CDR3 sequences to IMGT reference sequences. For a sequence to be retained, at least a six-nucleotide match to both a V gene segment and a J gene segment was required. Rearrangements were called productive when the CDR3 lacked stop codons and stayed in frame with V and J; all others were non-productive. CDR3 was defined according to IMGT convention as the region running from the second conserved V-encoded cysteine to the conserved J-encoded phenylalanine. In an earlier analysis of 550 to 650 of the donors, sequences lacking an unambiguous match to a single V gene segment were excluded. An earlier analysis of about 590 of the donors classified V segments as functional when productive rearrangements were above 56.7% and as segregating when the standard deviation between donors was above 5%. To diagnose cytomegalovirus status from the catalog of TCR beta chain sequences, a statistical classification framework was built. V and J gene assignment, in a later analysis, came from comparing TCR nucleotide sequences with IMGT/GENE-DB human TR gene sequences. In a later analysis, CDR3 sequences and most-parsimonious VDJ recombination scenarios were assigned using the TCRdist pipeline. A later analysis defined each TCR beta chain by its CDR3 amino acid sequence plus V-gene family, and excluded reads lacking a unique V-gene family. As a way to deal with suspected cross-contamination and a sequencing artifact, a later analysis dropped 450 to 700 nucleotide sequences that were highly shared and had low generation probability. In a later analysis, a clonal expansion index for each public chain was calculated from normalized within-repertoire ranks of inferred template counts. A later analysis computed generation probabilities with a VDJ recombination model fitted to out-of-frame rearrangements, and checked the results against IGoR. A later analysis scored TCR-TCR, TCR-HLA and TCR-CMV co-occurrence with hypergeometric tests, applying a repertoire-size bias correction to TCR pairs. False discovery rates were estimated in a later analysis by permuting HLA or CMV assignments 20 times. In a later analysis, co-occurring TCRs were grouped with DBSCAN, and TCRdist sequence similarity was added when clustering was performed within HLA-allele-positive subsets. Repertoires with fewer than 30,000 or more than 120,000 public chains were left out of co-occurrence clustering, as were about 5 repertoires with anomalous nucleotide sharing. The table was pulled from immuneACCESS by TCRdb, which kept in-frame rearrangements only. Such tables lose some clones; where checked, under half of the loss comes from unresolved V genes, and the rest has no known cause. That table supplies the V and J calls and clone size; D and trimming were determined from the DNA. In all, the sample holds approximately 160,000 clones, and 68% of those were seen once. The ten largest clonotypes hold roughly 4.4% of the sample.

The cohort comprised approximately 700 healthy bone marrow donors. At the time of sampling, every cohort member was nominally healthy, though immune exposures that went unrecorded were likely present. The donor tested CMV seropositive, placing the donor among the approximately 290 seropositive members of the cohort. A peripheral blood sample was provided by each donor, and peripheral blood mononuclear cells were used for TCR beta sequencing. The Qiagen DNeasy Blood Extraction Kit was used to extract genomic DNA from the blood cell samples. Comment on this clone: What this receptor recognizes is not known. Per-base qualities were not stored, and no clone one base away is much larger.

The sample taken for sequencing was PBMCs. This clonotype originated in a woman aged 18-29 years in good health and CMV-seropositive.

CDR3 sequence: CASSFSGGGYGYTF. The nucleotide sequence is TGTGCCAGCAGTTTTTCGGGAGGCGGCTATGGCTACACCTTC. The chain uses TRBV27 and TRBJ1-2, with the D segment identity uncertain. The CDR3 covers 14 residues, taking in both the cysteine and the phenylalanine. The only DNA kept is the CDR3, 42 bases in frame from the first base. CDR1 and CDR2 are drawn from the germline V gene (reference sequence): MNHEY, SMNVEV. Trimming takes 3 bases from V and 4 bases from J, and the germline ends sit 12 bases apart.